The 8 T cell receptor beta chains below were found in one sample sequenced in a study of T cell responses to AZD1222 COVID-19 vaccine. Repertoires were generated with immunoSEQ multiplex PCR, while TCRdb's copy carries only in-frame clones and drops some. The table lists some 97,000 clones, approximately 90% of them singletons, with about 1.7% in the top ten. Specimen: peripheral blood, collected on day 0 of AZD1222 vaccination. Receptors were obtained from an adult in good health.

This clone was seen once. The chain joins TRBV7-2 to TRBJ2-5; the match to TRBD2 covers 9 bases. Germline values: CDR1 SGHTA, CDR2 FQGNSA. Trimming removed 6 bases from V and 5 bases from J; junction bases left unmatched: 10. This CDR3 region has 15 residues. CDR3 DNA sequence: TGTGCCAGCAGGACCTTAGCGGGAGAGGTGGAGACCCAGTACTTC. The encoded protein is CASRTLAGEVETQYF.

The chain couples TRBV13 to TRBJ2-7; D gene uncertain. Trimming took off 0 bases at V and 3 bases at J, with 6 bases between the two ends. The CDR3 has 13 residues. From germline, CDR1 is PRHDT and CDR2 FYEKMQ (reference sequence). As DNA, the CDR3 is TGTGCCAGCAGCTTAGGCGTTTACTACGAGCAGTACTTC. Protein product: CASSLGVYYEQYF.

On this clone: The sample has other DNA sequences that encode this CDR3 too. The DNA for the CDR3 is TGTGCCAGCAGTTATGGCGGGAGGGGGACCGGGGAGCTGTTTTTT. This sequence encodes CASSYGGRGTGELFF. J is TRBJ2-2 and V is TRBV6-5; TRBD2 aligns across 9 bases. Germline-derived CDR1 and CDR2 are MNHEY and SVGAGI. This CDR3 contains 15 residues. After removal of 3 bases from V and 5 bases from J, the junction contained 4 bases not matched to a gene.

This chain uses TRBV19 with TRBJ1-1; D is unresolved. Trimming left V 7 bases short and J 2 bases short, with 23 bases between. CDR3 size: 17 residues. The germline CDR1 and CDR2 sequences are LNHDA and SQIVND (reference sequence). CDR3 in DNA: TGTGCCAGTATCCCTCGGCGAGAGATCTTAAGAAACACTGAAGCTTTCTTT. This encodes CASIPRREILRNTEAFF.

The table lists this clone with a count of one. The sample contains more than one DNA sequence encoding this CDR3. The CDR3 is CASSSQETQYF. CDR3 DNA sequence: TGCGCCAGCAGCTCCCAAGAGACCCAGTACTTC. The chain has TRBV5-1 and TRBJ2-5, with unresolved D. Trimming pared 3 bases from V and 1 base from J, leaving 1 base between. In germline, CDR1 is SGHRS, CDR2 YFSETQ. The CDR3 runs 11 residues.

As to this clone: Its ends do not fully match the called genes, so a read error is possible. V gene TRBV4-1 combines with J gene TRBJ1-1; D remains unclear. The CDR3 is 13 amino acids. Germline assignment: CDR1 MGHRA and CDR2 YSYEKL. CDR3 sequence (DNA): TGCGCCAGCAGTCAAGCGGGAGGACCTGAAGCTTTCTTT. This gives the protein CASSQAGGPEAFF.

The CDR3 sequence is CASTLTLLPRYGYTF. As DNA, the CDR3 is TGTGCCAGCACCCTTACCCTTCTCCCCCGTTATGGCTACACCTTC. The rearrangement links TRBV5-6 to TRBJ1-2; D uncertain. The CDR3 totals 15 residues. The V gene's germline CDR1 is SGHDT and CDR2 YYEEEE. The V end was cut by 6 bases, the J end by 5 bases, with 20 bases between.

J is TRBJ1-4 and V is TRBV10-3, with D uncertain. Germline CDR1 is ENHRY and CDR2 is SYGVKD. This CDR3 is built from 12 residues. V was shortened by 0 bases and J by 8 bases, with 4 bases between the two germline ends. CDR3 region: CAISESREKLFF. CDR3 in DNA: TGTGCCATCAGTGAGTCCAGGGAAAAACTGTTTTTT.